Reported below is one TCR beta chain. Data came from immunoSEQ multiplex PCR; TCRdb stores just in-frame clones and leaves some out. The table shows about 120,000 clones, with 88% occurring only once. The V gene's germline CDR1 is SNHLY and CDR2 FYNNEI. Trimming took 8 bases from V and 1 from J, leaving 11 bases between them. The CDR3 is 13 residues long. The record originates from a study of cytomegalovirus exposure and HLA in healthy donors. The wider study: The roughly 130 validation repertoires were reported in a later analysis to have been generated on the same platform as the roughly 720 first-cohort repertoires.

The chain is built from TRBV2 and TRBJ1-1; D remains unclear. What was sequenced was PBMCs. The sequence was collected from a woman younger than 35 in good health and CMV-seropositive. The CDR3 region has the DNA TGTGCCAGCGAGCCCCGGGGGAACACTGAAGCTTTCTTT. Translation gives CASEPRGNTEAFF.